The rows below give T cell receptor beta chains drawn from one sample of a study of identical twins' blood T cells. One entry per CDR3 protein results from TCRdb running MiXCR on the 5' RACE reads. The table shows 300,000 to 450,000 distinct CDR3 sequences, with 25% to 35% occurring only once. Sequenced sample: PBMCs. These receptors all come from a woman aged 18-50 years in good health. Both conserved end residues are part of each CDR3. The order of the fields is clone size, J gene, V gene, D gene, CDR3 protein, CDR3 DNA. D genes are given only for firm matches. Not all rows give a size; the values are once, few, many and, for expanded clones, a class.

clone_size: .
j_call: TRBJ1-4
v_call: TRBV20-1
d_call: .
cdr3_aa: CSVSEHFRGELFF
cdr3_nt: TGCAGTGTGTCCGAACACTTTAGGGGGGAACTGTTTTTT

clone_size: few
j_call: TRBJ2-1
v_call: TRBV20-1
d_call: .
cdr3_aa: CSAFQLDGYNEQFF
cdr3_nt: TGCAGTGCTTTCCAGCTGGACGGGTACAATGAGCAGTTCTTC

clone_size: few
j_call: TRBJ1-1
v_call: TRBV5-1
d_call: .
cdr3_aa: CASSRTAPMNTEAFF
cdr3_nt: TGCGCCAGCAGCCGGACAGCACCTATGAACACTGAAGCTTTCTTT

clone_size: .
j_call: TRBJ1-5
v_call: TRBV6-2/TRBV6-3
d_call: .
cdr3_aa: CDSSLARNQPQHF
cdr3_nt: TGTGACAGCAGTTTAGCCCGCAATCAGCCCCAGCATTTT

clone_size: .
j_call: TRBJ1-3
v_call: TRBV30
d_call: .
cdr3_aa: CAWSPLLGGNTIYF
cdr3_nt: TGTGCCTGGAGTCCCCTCCTTGGGGGAAACACCATATATTTT

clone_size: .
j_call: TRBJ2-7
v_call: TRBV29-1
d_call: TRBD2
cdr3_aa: CSVEETLTSGGNLSYEQYF
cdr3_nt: TGCAGCGTTGAAGAAACTTTGACTAGCGGGGGCAACCTCTCCTACGAGCAGTACTTC

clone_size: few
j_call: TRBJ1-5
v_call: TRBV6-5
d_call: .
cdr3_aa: CASRKRRDGNQPQHF
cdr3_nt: TGTGCCAGCAGAAAACGCCGGGACGGTAATCAGCCCCAGCATTTT

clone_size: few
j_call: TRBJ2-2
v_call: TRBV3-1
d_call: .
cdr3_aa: CASSHWTHTGELFF
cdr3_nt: TGTGCCAGCAGCCACTGGACCCACACCGGGGAGCTGTTTTTT

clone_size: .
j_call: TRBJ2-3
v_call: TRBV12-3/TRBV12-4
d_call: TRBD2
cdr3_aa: CASNPYSGRATDKQYF
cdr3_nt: TGTGCCAGCAACCCCTATAGCGGGAGGGCAACAGATAAGCAGTATTTT

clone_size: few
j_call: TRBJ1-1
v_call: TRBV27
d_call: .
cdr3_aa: CASSPLWNPNLARRTEAFF
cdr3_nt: TGTGCCAGCAGTCCCCTTTGGAACCCTAACCTTGCGCGAAGAACTGAAGCTTTCTTT

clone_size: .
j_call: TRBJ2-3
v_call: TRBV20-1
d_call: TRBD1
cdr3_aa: CSARAQIKTGMVGTDTQYF
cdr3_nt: TGCAGTGCTAGGGCCCAAATAAAGACAGGGATGGTAGGAACAGATACGCAGTATTTT

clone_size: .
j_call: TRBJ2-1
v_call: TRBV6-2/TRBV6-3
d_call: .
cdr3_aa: CASSYYVNEQFF
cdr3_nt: TGTGCCAGCAGTTACTACGTCAATGAGCAGTTCTTC

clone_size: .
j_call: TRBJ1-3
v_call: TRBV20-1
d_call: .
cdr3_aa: CSAPSFTGNTIYF
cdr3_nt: TGCAGTGCTCCCTCGTTTACTGGAAACACCATATATTTT

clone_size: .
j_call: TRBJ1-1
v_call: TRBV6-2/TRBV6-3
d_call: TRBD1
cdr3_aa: CASSYDRGHPIDTESFF
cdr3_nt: TGTGCCAGCAGTTACGACAGGGGACACCCGATCGACACTGAATCTTTCTTT

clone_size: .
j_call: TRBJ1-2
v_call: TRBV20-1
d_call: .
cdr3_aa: CSATPPGVYGYTF
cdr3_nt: TGCAGTGCTACCCCGCCAGGGGTCTATGGCTACACCTTC

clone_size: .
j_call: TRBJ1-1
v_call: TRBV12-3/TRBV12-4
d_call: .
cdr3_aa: CASSLNQSPWRGAFF
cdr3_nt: TGTGCCAGCAGCTTAAACCAGAGTCCTTGGAGGGGAGCTTTCTTT

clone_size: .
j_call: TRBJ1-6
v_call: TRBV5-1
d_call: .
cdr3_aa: CASSDYTGPRTNSPLHF
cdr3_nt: TGCGCCAGCAGCGACTACACGGGACCAAGAACAAATTCACCCCTCCACTTT

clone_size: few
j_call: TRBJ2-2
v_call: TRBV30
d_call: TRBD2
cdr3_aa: CAWTGTSAFPGELFF
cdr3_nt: TGTGCCTGGACCGGGACTAGCGCTTTCCCCGGGGAGCTGTTTTTT

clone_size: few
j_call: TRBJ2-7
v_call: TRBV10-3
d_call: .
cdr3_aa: CAISGHLASYEQYF
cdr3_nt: TGTGCCATCAGCGGACACCTCGCCTCCTACGAGCAGTACTTC

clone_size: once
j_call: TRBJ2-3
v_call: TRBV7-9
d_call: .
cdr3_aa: CASGSLWGTQYF
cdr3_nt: TGTGCCAGCGGTTCCCTCTGGGGTACGCAGTATTTT

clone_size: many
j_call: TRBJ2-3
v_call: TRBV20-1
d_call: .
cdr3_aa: CSARALRSVSTTDTQYF
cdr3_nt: TGCAGTGCTAGAGCCCTCCGTTCGGTCTCTACCACAGATACGCAGTATTTT

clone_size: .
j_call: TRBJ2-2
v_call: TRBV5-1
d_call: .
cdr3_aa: CASSLAVSGELFF
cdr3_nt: TGCGCCAGCAGCTTGGCAGTGTCCGGGGAGCTGTTTTTT

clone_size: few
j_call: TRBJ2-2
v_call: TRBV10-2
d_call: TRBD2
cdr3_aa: CASRALAGGTNTGELFF
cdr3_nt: TGCGCCAGCAGGGCACTAGCGGGAGGAACGAACACCGGGGAGCTGTTTTTT

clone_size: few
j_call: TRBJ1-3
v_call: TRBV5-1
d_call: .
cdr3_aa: CASSPRDGGNTIYF
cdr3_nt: TGCGCCAGCAGCCCACGGGACGGTGGAAACACCATATATTTT

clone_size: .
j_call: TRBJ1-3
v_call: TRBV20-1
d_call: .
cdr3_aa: CSASGNIGNTIYF
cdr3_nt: TGCAGTGCTAGCGGGAACATTGGAAACACCATATATTTT

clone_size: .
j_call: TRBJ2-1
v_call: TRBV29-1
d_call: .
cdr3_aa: CSVGFASPRGGSSYNEQFF
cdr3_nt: TGCAGCGTTGGGTTCGCATCCCCTCGGGGCGGTAGCTCCTACAATGAGCAGTTCTTC

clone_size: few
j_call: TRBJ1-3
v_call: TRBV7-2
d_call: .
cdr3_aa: CASSFEGAGGNTIYF
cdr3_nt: TGTGCCAGCAGCTTTGAAGGGGCGGGTGGAAACACCATATATTTT

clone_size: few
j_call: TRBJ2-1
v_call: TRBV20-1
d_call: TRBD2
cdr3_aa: CSARGSGINEQFF
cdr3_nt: TGCAGTGCTAGAGGTAGCGGGATCAATGAGCAGTTCTTC

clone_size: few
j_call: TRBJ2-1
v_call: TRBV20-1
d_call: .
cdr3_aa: CSARHPWLTSYNEQFF
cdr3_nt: TGCAGTGCTAGACACCCTTGGCTAACCTCCTACAATGAGCAGTTCTTC

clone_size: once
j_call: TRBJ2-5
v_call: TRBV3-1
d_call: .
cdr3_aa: CASSQDKMPQYF
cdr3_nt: TGTGCCAGCAGCCAAGATAAGATGCCCCAGTACTTC

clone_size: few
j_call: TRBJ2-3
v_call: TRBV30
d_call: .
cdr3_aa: CAWSLGIHTDTQYF
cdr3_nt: TGTGCCTGGAGTCTCGGGATTCACACAGATACGCAGTATTTT

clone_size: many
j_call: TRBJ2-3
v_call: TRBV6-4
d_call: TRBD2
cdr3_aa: CASSETSGTDTQYF
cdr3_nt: TGTGCCAGCAGTGAAACTAGCGGCACAGATACGCAGTATTTT

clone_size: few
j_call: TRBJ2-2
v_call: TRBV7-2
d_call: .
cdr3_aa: CASSLSMTNTGELFF
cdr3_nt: TGTGCCAGCAGCTTATCCATGACGAACACCGGGGAGCTGTTTTTT

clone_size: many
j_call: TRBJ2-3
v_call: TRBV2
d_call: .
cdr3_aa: CASRLESTDTQYF
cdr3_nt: TGTGCCAGCAGACTAGAGAGCACAGATACGCAGTATTTT

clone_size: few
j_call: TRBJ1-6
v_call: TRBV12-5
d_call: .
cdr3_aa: CASGPGRSYNSPLHF
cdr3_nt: TGTGCTAGTGGTCCCGGGCGGTCCTATAATTCACCCCTCCACTTT

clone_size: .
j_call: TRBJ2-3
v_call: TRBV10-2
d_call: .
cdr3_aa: CASSERPTSPGGADTQYF
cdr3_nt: TGCGCCAGCAGTGAGCGCCCGACTAGTCCAGGAGGGGCAGATACGCAGTATTTT

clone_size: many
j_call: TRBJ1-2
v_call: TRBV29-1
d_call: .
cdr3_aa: CSVGQAIDYGYTF
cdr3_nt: TGCAGCGTTGGACAGGCCATAGACTATGGCTACACCTTC

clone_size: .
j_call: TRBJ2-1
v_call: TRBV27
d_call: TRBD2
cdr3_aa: CASRVGGTTYNEQFF
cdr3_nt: TGTGCCAGCAGAGTAGGAGGGACTACCTACAATGAGCAGTTCTTC

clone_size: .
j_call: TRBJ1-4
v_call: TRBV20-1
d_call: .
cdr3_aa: CSARDPHPNEKLFF
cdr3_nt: TGCAGTGCTAGGGACCCACACCCTAATGAAAAACTGTTTTTT

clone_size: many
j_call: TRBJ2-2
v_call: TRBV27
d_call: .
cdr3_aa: CASASAGELFF
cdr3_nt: TGTGCCAGCGCATCAGCCGGGGAGCTGTTTTTT

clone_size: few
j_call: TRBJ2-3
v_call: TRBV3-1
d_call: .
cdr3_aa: CASSPRRGRSTDTQYF
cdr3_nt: TGTGCCAGCAGCCCAAGACGGGGAAGAAGCACAGATACGCAGTATTTT

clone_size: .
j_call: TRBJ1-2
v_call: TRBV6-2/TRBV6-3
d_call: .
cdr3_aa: CASSIRTHIYGYTF
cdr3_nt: TGTGCCAGCAGTATCCGGACTCATATCTATGGCTACACCTTC